Sequencing of this TCR beta chain was carried out in a study of regulatory T cells in long-lasting Graves disease. TCR beta libraries were built with iRepertoire HTBI primers and Arm-PCR of CDR3 regions. MiXCR, run by TCRdb on the multiplex PCR reads, gives a single entry per CDR3 protein. Among fewer than 450,000 distinct CDR3 sequences, about 15% were seen once, and the ten largest hold over 7.5%. J lost 2 bases, V lost 5 bases, and 13 bases had no gene match. Germline V gene sequence: CDR1 SNHLY, CDR2 FYNNEI. The CDR3 sequence is 18 residues long. The sample's time point: newly diagnosed GD, antithyroid drugs for less than 3 months. From RNA extracted from PBMCs, the TCR library was made. These data were likewise used in another study, on T cells in Graves' hyperthyroidism and ophthalmopathy.

This sequence originates from a woman in her 40s with Graves disease. The specimen was peripheral blood mononuclear cells (PBMCs), collected at new diagnosis, from a patient treated with antithyroid drugs. The chain couples TRBV2 to TRBJ2-7; 12 positions agree with TRBD2. In nucleotides, the CDR3 is TGTGCCAGCAGTCCGACGGACCAACTAGCGGGGGGACCCTACGAGCAGTACTTC. Protein: CASSPTDQLAGGPYEQYF.